This note documents a single T cell receptor beta chain sequence. Clones were read by immunoSEQ multiplex PCR, and TCRdb kept only the in-frame ones, dropping some. This sample carries roughly 500,000 clones, 89% of them seen once, and the ten largest clones take about 2.4%. The entry originates in a study of Ad26.COV2.S vaccination and SARS-CoV-2 variants. The V end lost 2 bases, the J end lost 9 bases, and 11 bases lay between the germline ends. The CDR3 is 14 amino acids. Germline assignment: CDR1 LNHNV and CDR2 YYDKDF (reference sequence). The treatment here: about 20 received Ad26.COV2.S at low or high dose, single or two shots; about 5 received placebo; per-sample allocation not given. Collection of the samples took place on day 63 after the first injection of vaccine or placebo.

This receptor was obtained from a person aged 18-65 years who received the Ad26.COV2.S COVID-19 vaccine or a placebo. The chain employs TRBV15 and TRBJ1-6; possible D gene TRBD1, 5 bases. Sequences were derived from peripheral blood, sampled in a trial of Ad26.COV2.S vaccine versus placebo. The CDR3 DNA reads TGTGCCACCAGCAGACTTGGGACGCCTTCACCCCTCCACTTT. Encoded protein: CATSRLGTPSPLHF.